One sample yielded the 10 T cell receptor beta chains listed below, sequenced in a study of blood T cell repertoires in COVID-19. Produced via immunoSEQ multiplex PCR; TCRdb's table is partial and in-frame only. The data show hundreds of thousands of clones, around 87% seen once. Material: peripheral blood. The receptor source for this set is a woman aged 35 to 49 who had recovered from COVID-19.

This clone occurred once. The chain links TRBV7-2 to TRBJ2-5, with TRBD1 identical over 7 bases. CDR3 length: 15 amino acids. Trimming took 3 bases from V and 1 from J; bases not matched to a gene: 5. Germline V gene sequence: CDR1 SGHTA, CDR2 FQGNSA. The CDR3 DNA follows: TGTGCCAGCAGCTTTAAGGGGGCCTTCCAAGAGACCCAGTACTTC. Translation: CASSFKGAFQETQYF.

The rearrangement uses TRBV5-1 and TRBJ2-3, with D tentatively TRBD1 (6 bases). V was cut by 0 bases and J by 5 bases, with 13 bases left in between. The CDR3 has 15 amino acids. Germline V gene sequence: CDR1 SGHRS, CDR2 YFSETQ. As DNA, the CDR3 is TGCGCCAGCAGCTTGGGGGACACCTTTGGAGATACGCAGTATTTT. This gives the protein CASSLGDTFGDTQYF.

A remark on this clone: The CDR3 does not end in the conserved phenylalanine or tryptophan, so this is likely a read error. V gene TRBV19 combines with J gene TRBJ1-1, with D possibly TRBD1 on 5 matching bases. The V and J ends lost 7 bases and 0 bases respectively, with 12 bases between them. The CDR3 is made up of 14 amino acids. The germline CDR1 and CDR2 sequences are LNHDA and SQIVND (reference sequence). CDR3 sequence (DNA): TGTGCCAGTAAGGTCGGGGGGATGAACACTGAAGCTTTCTCT. Translated: CASKVGGMNTEAFS.

The genes are TRBV6-5 and TRBJ2-7; weak D call: TRBD1 (6 bases). Germline loops: CDR1 MNHEY, CDR2 SVGAGI. The V end was cut by 4 bases, the J end by 0 bases, with 13 bases between. The CDR3 runs 15 residues. In nucleotides, the CDR3 is TGTGCCAGCAGTTTTGCAAGGGGGAGCTCCTACGAGCAGTACTTC. Residues: CASSFARGSSYEQYF.

A word on this clone: In the same sample, other DNA sequences code for this CDR3. The genes are TRBV6-5 and TRBJ2-2; 8 bases align to TRBD2. V dropped 3 bases and J dropped 4; count of bases not matched to a gene: 1. Germline lookup yields CDR1 MNHEY and CDR2 SVGAGI. CDR3 size: 14 residues. CDR3 region: CASSYRGGTGELFF. CDR3 DNA sequence: TGTGCCAGCAGTTATCGGGGGGGCACCGGGGAGCTGTTTTTT.

V is TRBV7-9 and J is TRBJ2-7, with a tentative D call TRBD1 (6 bases). Germline CDR1 SEHNR, CDR2 FQNEAQ (reference sequence). The CDR3 consists of 15 residues. Trimming removed 5 bases at V and 1 base at J, with 15 bases between. CDR3 loop: CASSPRTATSYEQYF. CDR3 DNA sequence: TGTGCCAGCAGCCCCCGGACAGCGACTTCCTACGAGCAGTACTTC.

This chain joins TRBV10-1 and TRBJ2-5; D gene ambiguous. Germline values: CDR1 WNHNN, CDR2 SYGVQD (reference sequence). V lost 3 bases and J lost 3, with 5 bases in between. This CDR3 spans 12 amino acids. This chain's CDR3 is CASSDPEETQYF. In DNA, the CDR3 is TGCGCCAGCAGTGATCCAGAAGAGACCCAGTACTTC.

This rearrangement joins TRBV4-3 to TRBJ1-2; D is unclear. The CDR3 is made up of 15 amino acids. The germline V and J ends were trimmed by 0 bases and 8 bases, with 16 bases remaining between them. From germline, CDR1 is LGHNA and CDR2 YSLEER. CDR3 residues: CASSQDLKVGWGYTF. DNA for the CDR3: TGCGCCAGCAGCCAAGATCTTAAGGTCGGGTGGGGCTACACCTTC.

The chain recombines TRBV5-1 with TRBJ2-4, with 10 nucleotides matching TRBD2. V was pared by 4 bases and J by 7 bases, with 8 bases of the junction left unmatched. Germline-derived CDR1 and CDR2 are SGHRS and YFSETQ. The CDR3 has 15 residues. DNA of the CDR3: TGCGCCAGCAGCGCCCTAGCGGGGGATTCGAACATTCAGTACTTC. This codes for CASSALAGDSNIQYF. Combining the CDR3 with reference TRBV5-1 and TRBJ2-4 gives the whole variable domain KAGVTQTPRYLIKTRGQQVTLSCSPISGHRSVSWYQQTPGQGLQFLFEYFSETQRNKGNFPGRFSGRQFSNSRSEMNVSTLELGDSALYLCASSALAGDSNIQYFGAGTRLSVL.

The count of this clone is one. This rearrangement joins TRBV5-1 to TRBJ2-3, with a tentative D call TRBD1 (6 bases). The CDR3 totals 14 residues. Per germline, CDR1 SGHRS and CDR2 YFSETQ. V lost 0 bases, J lost 6 bases, and 11 bases lay in between. The CDR3 loop reads CASSLGPQGDTQYF. DNA for the CDR3: TGCGCCAGCAGCTTGGGCCCCCAGGGGGATACGCAGTATTTT.